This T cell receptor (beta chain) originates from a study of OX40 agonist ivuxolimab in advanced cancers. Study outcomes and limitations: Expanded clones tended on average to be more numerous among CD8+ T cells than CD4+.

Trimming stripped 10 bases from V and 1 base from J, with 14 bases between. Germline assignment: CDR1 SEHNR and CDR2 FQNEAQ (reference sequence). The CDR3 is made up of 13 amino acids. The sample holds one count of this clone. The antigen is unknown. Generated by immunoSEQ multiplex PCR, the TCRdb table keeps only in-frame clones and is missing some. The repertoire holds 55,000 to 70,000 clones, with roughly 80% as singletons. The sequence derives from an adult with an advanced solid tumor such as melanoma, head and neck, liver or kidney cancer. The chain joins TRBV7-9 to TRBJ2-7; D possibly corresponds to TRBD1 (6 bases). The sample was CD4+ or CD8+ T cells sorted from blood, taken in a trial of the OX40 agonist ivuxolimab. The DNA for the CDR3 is TGTGCCACCGCCAGGGGCGCATCCTACGAGCAGTACTTC. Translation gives CATARGASYEQYF.